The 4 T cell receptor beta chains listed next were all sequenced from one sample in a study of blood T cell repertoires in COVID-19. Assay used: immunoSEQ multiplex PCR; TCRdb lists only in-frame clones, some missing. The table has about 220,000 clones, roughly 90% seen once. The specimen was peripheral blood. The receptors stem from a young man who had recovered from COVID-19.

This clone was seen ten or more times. The CDR3 region has the DNA TGTGCCAGCAGCCTACAGGGAAACTCTGGAAACACCATATATTTT. The encoded protein is CASSLQGNSGNTIYF. The rearrangement uses TRBV14 and TRBJ1-3; a weak D match, TRBD1 (6 bases). V lost 4 bases and J lost 0, with 10 bases in between. Germline values: CDR1 SGHDN, CDR2 FVKESK. The CDR3 is 15 residues long. Together with reference TRBV14 and TRBJ1-3, the CDR3 gives the full variable domain: EAGVTQFPSHSVIEKGQTVTLRCDPISGHDNLYWYRRVMGKEIKFLLHFVKESKQDESGMPNNRFLAERTGGTYSTLKVQPAELEDSGVYFCASSLQGNSGNTIYFGEGSWLTVV.

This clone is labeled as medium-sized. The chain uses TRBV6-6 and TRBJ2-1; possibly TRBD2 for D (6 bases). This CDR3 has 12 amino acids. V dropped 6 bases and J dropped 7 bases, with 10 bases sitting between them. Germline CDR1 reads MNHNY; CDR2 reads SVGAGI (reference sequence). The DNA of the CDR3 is TGTGCCAGCAGCCCGGGAGTTAATGAGCAGTTCTTC. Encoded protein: CASSPGVNEQFF.

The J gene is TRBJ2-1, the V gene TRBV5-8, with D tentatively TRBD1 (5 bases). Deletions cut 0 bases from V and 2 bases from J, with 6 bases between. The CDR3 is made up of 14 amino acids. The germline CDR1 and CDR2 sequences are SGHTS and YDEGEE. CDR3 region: CASSLGGPYNEQFF. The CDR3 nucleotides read TGTGCCAGCAGCTTGGGGGGCCCCTACAATGAGCAGTTCTTC.

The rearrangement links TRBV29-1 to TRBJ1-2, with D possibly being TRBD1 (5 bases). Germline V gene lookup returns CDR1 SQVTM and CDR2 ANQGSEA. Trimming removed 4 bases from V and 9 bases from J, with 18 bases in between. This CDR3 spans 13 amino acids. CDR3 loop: CSVGGQGLYSYTF. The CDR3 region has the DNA TGCAGCGTTGGTGGGCAGGGTCTTTATAGCTACACCTTC.